This T cell receptor (beta chain) was retrieved from a study of metastatic and nonmetastatic thyroid tumors. On the study more broadly: Malignant thyroid and benign thyroid patients provided blood and tumor or nodule tissue whose repertoires were compared.

Study-wide findings and caveats: Significantly higher TCR beta diversity was reportedly seen in malignant thyroid tumors than benign nodules, in blood and tumor.

Germline trimming cut 5 bases from V and 2 bases from J; bases unmatched to any gene: 5. This CDR3 is built from 14 residues. Germline V lookup: CDR1 KGHDR, CDR2 SFDVKD. In the study's own analysis: Clinicopathological groups of papillary thyroid cancer showed CDR3 differences that were used to build a distant-metastasis classifier. TCRdb re-analyzed the PCR reads through MiXCR. For this entry, the V and J calls and clone size follow TCRdb and not the study's own pipeline. The sample has tens of thousands of clones; about a quarter are singletons. This clone was detected ten times or more. No antigen is known for it. All patients were untreated before thyroid surgery.

V is TRBV24-1 and J is TRBJ2-7, with 7 bases identical to TRBD1. The source is a female donor with papillary thyroid cancer or a benign thyroid nodule (not recorded which). Some clones in this sample may be carry-over from other donors' samples. The sample consisted of blood. CDR3 loop: CATSGGQLPYEQYF. The CDR3 DNA reads as TGTGCCACCAGTGGGGGACAGCTACCCTACGAGCAGTACTTC.